This TCR beta chain was sequenced in a study of OX40 agonist ivuxolimab in advanced cancers. Study-level findings and limits: Mean expanded clone counts were higher in CD8+ than CD4+ T cells. At 0.1 to 3.0 mg/kg and by week 6, clonal expansion occurred in CD4+ and CD8+ blood T cells.

For this clone: Its cognate antigen is unknown.

Assay used: immunoSEQ multiplex PCR; TCRdb lists only in-frame clones, some missing. Of 75,000 to 100,000 clones detected, 70% to 90% appear once; the ten largest clones hold approximately 11%. Sequencing used CD4+ or CD8+ T cells sorted from blood, obtained in a trial of the OX40 agonist ivuxolimab. The receptor comes from an adult with an advanced solid tumor such as melanoma, head and neck, liver or kidney cancer.

CDR3 sequence (DNA): TGTGCCAGCAGCCTAGTGGGGAGTAATCAGCCCCAGCATTTT. Its protein product is CASSLVGSNQPQHF. The V gene is TRBV28, the J gene TRBJ1-5; no clear D gene. CDR3 length: 14 residues. Per the germline V gene, CDR1 is MDHEN and CDR2 is SYDVKM. V dropped 6 bases and J dropped 4 bases, with 13 bases sitting between them.